The next 20 T cell receptor beta chains were all read from a single sample in a study of early T cells in non-severe SARS-CoV-2 infection. Each CDR3 protein is one row after TCRdb ran MiXCR on the 5' RACE reads. The sample contains 35,000 to 45,000 distinct CDR3 sequences, 5% to 6.5% of which appear only once. Sequenced input: whole blood. Receptors originate from an adult who was a healthcare worker with PCR-confirmed SARS-CoV-2 infection or an uninfected control (not recorded which).

This clonotype was seen repeatedly, ten times or more. The J gene is TRBJ2-3, the V gene TRBV4-2; 15 bases are a match to TRBD2. Germline loops: CDR1 LGHNA, CDR2 YNFKEQ. V shed 4 bases, J shed 3 bases, and the junction held 8 bases outside the gene matches. The CDR3 has 18 residues. The CDR3: CASSPSQGTSGGTDTQYF. The CDR3 region has the DNA TGTGCCAGCAGCCCGAGCCAGGGGACTAGCGGGGGGACAGATACGCAGTATTTT.

This clonotype was detected many times. The chain recombines TRBV20-1 with TRBJ1-6; the D is unclear. The CDR3 runs 12 residues. Germline V gene sequence: CDR1 DFQATT, CDR2 SNEGSKA (reference sequence). The V end was cut by 1 base, the J end by 6 bases, with 4 bases between. Here the CDR3 DNA reads TGCAGTGCTAGAGCGGTTAATTCACCCCTCCACTTT. Protein sequence: CSARAVNSPLHF.

A few counts support this clonotype. The chain links TRBV15 to TRBJ2-3, with no clear D. V lost 4 bases, J lost 6 bases, and 20 bases lay in between. From germline, CDR1 is LNHNV and CDR2 YYDKDF (reference sequence). The CDR3 is 16 residues long. The CDR3 protein is CATSTWSKRSQDTQYF. The CDR3 nucleotides are TGTGCCACCAGCACGTGGTCTAAGCGATCCCAGGATACGCAGTATTTT.

This clonotype was seen many times. The gene calls are TRBV7-9 and TRBJ2-5, with 12 bases aligning to TRBD2. The ends lost 4 bases at V and 0 bases at J; junction bases unmatched: 9. CDR1 and CDR2 (germline): SEHNR, FQNEAQ (reference sequence). The CDR3 covers 18 residues. CDR3 nucleotides: TGTGCCAGCAGCTCCGGACTAGCGGGAAATAGGAACCAAGAGACCCAGTACTTC. It encodes CASSSGLAGNRNQETQYF.

This clonotype was observed at least ten times. This rearrangement joins TRBV7-9 to TRBJ2-2; a possible D gene is TRBD1 (5 bases). Trimming took off 1 base at V and 4 bases at J, with 10 bases between the two ends. Germline V gene data show CDR1 as SEHNR and CDR2 as FQNEAQ (reference sequence). The CDR3 has 15 amino acids. The CDR3 coding sequence is TGTGCCAGCAGCTTAGTAGGGGCGCGCACCGGGGAGCTGTTTTTT. The encoded protein is CASSLVGARTGELFF.

This clonotype came up many times. The chain links TRBV12-3 or TRBV12-4 to TRBJ2-3; 11 nucleotides agree with TRBD2. The CDR3 is 16 residues long. V lost 6 bases to trimming and J lost 7 bases; unmatched junction nucleotides: 12. CDR3 nucleotides: TGTGCCAGCAGCCGTCCTAGCGGGAGGCTCGTAAATACGCAGTATTTT. It codes for CASSRPSGRLVNTQYF.

Many counts were recorded for this clonotype. The chain couples TRBV20-1 to TRBJ1-6; 7 bases line up with TRBD1. Losses at the gene ends were 1 base for V and 10 bases for J; bases not matched to a gene: 10. The germline V gene has CDR1 DFQATT and CDR2 SNEGSKA (reference sequence). This CDR3 comprises 15 residues. CDR3 nucleotide sequence: TGCAGTGCTAGAGTAACTGCGGACAGGCTGTCACCCCTCCACTTT. Its protein is CSARVTADRLSPLHF.

The table lists this clonotype with many counts. The chain carries TRBV12-3 or TRBV12-4 and TRBJ2-2, with D uncertain. There are 15 residues in the CDR3. V was shortened by 4 bases and J by 4 bases, with 13 bases between the two germline ends. CDR3 in amino acids: CASSYAGPSTGELFF. For the CDR3, the DNA is TGTGCCAGCAGTTACGCCGGGCCGAGCACCGGGGAGCTGTTTTTT.

At least ten counts were recorded for this clonotype. This chain connects TRBV20-1 to TRBJ2-3; maybe TRBD2 (8 bases). The CDR3 extends over 16 amino acids. The V gene lost 5 bases and the J gene lost 4 bases, with 22 bases spanning the gap. Germline-derived CDR1 and CDR2 are DFQATT and SNEGSKA (reference sequence). The CDR3 coding sequence is TGCAGTGCTGCCCAACAGGGGACGGGAGGGGCAGATACGCAGTATTTT. As protein: CSAAQQGTGGADTQYF.

This clonotype has ten or more counts. The chain combines TRBV29-1 with TRBJ2-3, with D maybe TRBD2 (9 bases). The germline gives CDR1 SQVTM, CDR2 ANQGSEA. V lost 7 bases, J lost 3 bases, and 20 bases lay in between. The CDR3 sequence is 15 residues long. DNA for the CDR3: TGCAGCGCCCAGGGGGCTAGCGGGACTACAGATACGCAGTATTTT. Its translation: CSAQGASGTTDTQYF.

This clonotype was observed at least ten times. The V call is TRBV19, the J call TRBJ2-7; a weak D match, TRBD2 (6 bases). The germline CDR1 and CDR2 sequences are LNHDA and SQIVND (reference sequence). Between the trimmed V and J ends, which lost 7 bases and 2 bases, there was a span of 18 bases. The CDR3 runs 15 residues. Here the CDR3 DNA reads TGTGCCAGTACCCCCCCGGGACTGGGCGCCTACGAGCAGTACTTC. Translating it yields CASTPPGLGAYEQYF. Using reference TRBV19 and TRBJ2-7 for the parts outside the CDR3, the full variable domain is DGGITQSPKYLFRKEGQNVTLSCEQNLNHDAMYWYRQDPGQGLRLIYYSQIVNDFQKGDIAEGYSVSREKKESFPLTVTSAQKNPTAFYLCASTPPGLGAYEQYFGPGTRLTVT.

This clonotype was observed a few times. The rearrangement links TRBV7-8 to TRBJ1-4; 7 bases align to TRBD1. The V segment lost 0 bases and the J segment 7 bases; nucleotides outside the gene matches: 8. This CDR3 is 16 amino acids long. The germline CDR1 and CDR2 sequences are SGHVS and FQNEAQ. Here the CDR3 reads CASSLARSGGGEKLFF. CDR3 nucleotide sequence: TGTGCCAGCAGCTTAGCCCGATCAGGGGGTGGTGAAAAACTGTTTTTT.

This clonotype was counted many times. V and J are TRBV20-1 and TRBJ1-5; no definite D call. The CDR3 covers 12 residues. Germline CDR1 and CDR2: DFQATT and SNEGSKA (reference sequence). The V end was cut by 3 bases, the J end by 6 bases, with 9 bases between. The CDR3 bases are TGCAGTGCTAGCGGAAAGGGTCAGCCCCAGCATTTT. As protein: CSASGKGQPQHF.

This clonotype was observed at least ten times. The chain is built from TRBV18 and TRBJ1-1, with D possibly matching TRBD1 (5 bases). Germline assignment: CDR1 KGHSH and CDR2 LQKENI. This CDR3 is 14 amino acids long. Trimming left V 3 bases short and J 2 bases short, with 10 bases between. The CDR3 sequence is CASSPGVANTEAFF. The CDR3 nucleotides are TGTGCCAGCTCACCGGGGGTCGCAAACACTGAAGCTTTCTTT.

Ten or more counts support this clonotype. The rearrangement uses TRBV29-1 and TRBJ1-2; 7 nucleotides agree with TRBD1. The CDR3 extends over 13 amino acids. The V segment lost 6 bases and the J segment 6 bases; nucleotides outside the gene matches: 10. Germline V gene sequence: CDR1 SQVTM, CDR2 ANQGSEA. The CDR3 DNA reads as TGCAGCGTGGATATAACAGGGGCGGATGGCTACACCTTC. Amino acid sequence: CSVDITGADGYTF. The complete variable domain, with remaining parts taken from reference TRBV29-1 and TRBJ1-2, reads SAVISQKPSRDICQRGTSLTIQCQVDSQVTMMFWYRQQPGQSLTLIATANQGSEATYESGFVIDKFPISRPNLTFSTLTVSNMSPEDSSIYLCSVDITGADGYTFGSGTRLTVV.

This clonotype was recorded many times. The V call is TRBV12-3 or TRBV12-4, the J call TRBJ2-1; a weak D match, TRBD2 (5 bases). This CDR3 is 15 amino acids long. Trimming took off 6 bases at V and 0 bases at J, with 12 bases between the two ends. CDR3 in amino acids: CASRLSGYSYNEQFF. In DNA, the CDR3 is TGTGCCAGCAGGCTCAGCGGTTACTCCTACAATGAGCAGTTCTTC.

The V call is TRBV24-1, the J call TRBJ2-5; tentatively, D is TRBD2 (5 bases). CDR3 length: 14 amino acids. Germline CDR1 and CDR2: KGHDR and SFDVKD. Trimming shortened V by 4 bases and J by 1 base, and 9 bases separated the two germline ends. CDR3 in amino acids: CATSDPGGQETQYF. The CDR3 DNA is TGTGCCACCAGTGACCCCGGAGGCCAAGAGACCCAGTACTTC.

This clonotype was picked up many times. V is TRBV4-2 and J is TRBJ1-1; the match to TRBD1 covers 10 bases. Trimming cost V 6 bases and J 5 bases; bases outside gene matches: 15. The CDR3 runs to 17 residues. Germline V gene sequence: CDR1 LGHNA, CDR2 YNFKEQ. DNA of the CDR3: TGTGCCAGCAGTTCCGAGGGCTATCGACAGGGGGCAACTGAAGCTTTCTTT. Protein: CASSSEGYRQGATEAFF.

This clonotype was recorded at least ten times. The chain is built from TRBV29-1 and TRBJ1-5; D unclear. Trimming stripped 7 bases from V and 1 base from J, with 11 bases between. The CDR3 contains 13 residues. Germline-derived CDR1 and CDR2 are SQVTM and ANQGSEA. In nucleotides, the CDR3 is TGCAGCGGAACCTTGGGAAGCAATCAGCCCCAGCATTTT. This translates into CSGTLGSNQPQHF.

This clonotype appeared many times. V is TRBV20-1 and J is TRBJ1-4, with D unresolved. This CDR3 has 13 amino acids. Trimming left V 3 bases short and J 7 bases short, with 12 bases between. The germline V gene encodes CDR1 DFQATT and CDR2 SNEGSKA (reference sequence). CDR3 in amino acids: CSASNRAIEKLFF. CDR3 in DNA: TGCAGTGCTAGCAACCGGGCCATTGAAAAACTGTTTTTT.